This TCR beta chain was sequenced in a study of PD-1 blockade in classical Hodgkin lymphoma (dated by TCRdb to 2018 to 2020). Turning to the overall study: Nivolumab dosing was 3 mg/kg intravenously every 2 weeks, continuing until either disease progression or unacceptable toxicity. A peripheral blood immune signature of response to PD-1 blockade in classical Hodgkin lymphoma was defined using TCR beta sequencing and CyTOF. Here is what the overall study found, with its caveats: Among trial patients, those achieving complete response had baseline diversity similar to that of newly diagnosed patients, while diversity was significantly lower in partial responders and progressors. Lower diversity was seen in patients whose nivolumab began less than 1 year after ASCT, and these patients were left out of later analyses so that immune reconstitution would not confound the results. Only a single clinical trial cohort was studied, and what caused the repertoire differences, possibly disease activity or prior therapy, remained undefined. CD4+ but not CD8+ TCR diversity rose significantly by C4D1 (p=0.0027 vs p=0.16), most apparent in complete responders (p=0.02). Baseline TCR diversity was reported to be lower in newly diagnosed patients than in healthy donors and to be lower still in relapsed/refractory patients.

The CDR3 sequence holds 11 residues, the cysteine and phenylalanine included. Of all the DNA, just the CDR3 is kept, 33 bases in frame from base 1. V and J lose 5 bases and 6 bases, and a span of 4 bases separates them. The germline V gene (reference sequence) supplies CDR1 LNHDA and CDR2 SQIVND. What the time point label conveys for this sample: cycle 1 day 1 (C1D1), immediately before nivolumab initiation. Relapse after autologous stem cell transplantation had occurred in all trial patients, and cohorts A, B and C were distinguished by prior brentuximab vedotin exposure. The trial cohort included 55 to 60 patients with relapsed/refractory classical Hodgkin lymphoma, and each patient had a best overall response of complete response, partial response or progressive disease. Trial patients were treated with single-agent nivolumab in the multi-cohort phase II CheckMate 205 trial. Best overall response was determined by an independent review committee according to the 2007 International Working Group response criteria. Trial PBMCs were collected immediately before nivolumab initiation (C1D1) and during therapy at cycle 2 day 1 and cycle 4 day 1. Peripheral blood was collected in 8 mL Vacutainer Cell Preparation Tubes, from which PBMCs were isolated by centrifugation and then cryopreserved.

For this clone: No antigen is known for it. It has no much larger one-base neighbor in the sample; base qualities were not kept.

Genomic DNA was isolated using the Qiagen DNeasy kit from unsorted PBMCs as well as from negatively selected CD4+ and CD8+ fractions. Amplification of TCR beta CDR3 regions was done by immunoSEQ multiplex PCR with primers that anneal to V and J segments. Amplification bias was minimized using a synthetic immune receptor repertoire, and residual bias was removed computationally after sequencing. The source study handled its data this way. Repertoire diversity was quantified as the Shannon entropy index using custom Python scripts. The unsorted, CD4+ and CD8+ repertoires were each analyzed separately, with the exception of combined analyses, where CD4+ and CD8+ sequences were merged in silico. A clone was considered expanded if an increase in frequency of at least 2-fold after treatment relative to C1D1 was found, and a pseudocount of 0.5 was applied to clones undetected at baseline. Singleton clones were defined as clones with 0 or 1 copy at C1D1, and non-singleton clones were defined as clones with 2 or more copies. Clones expanded in unsorted samples were labelled as CD4+, CD8+ or unknown by matching protein sequences in sorted samples from the same patient. Wilcoxon tests on paired samples were used to test changes in diversity from C1D1 to C4D1. The immuneACCESS repertoire file appears here via TCRdb, limited to in-frame rearrangements. These files lack a portion of the clones; in checked studies, under half of the deficit traces to unresolved V genes, and the cause of the others is not known. From that table come the V and J calls and clone size; the DNA was used to work out D and trimming. The sample has 9,500 to 10,000 clones on record, 92% of them singletons. The ten largest clones take up roughly 14% of the sample.

Sequences were derived from peripheral blood mononuclear cells (PBMCs), sampled at baseline. The sequence derives from a human donor with classical Hodgkin lymphoma. The chain employs TRBV19 and TRBJ2-2; the D segment cannot be called with confidence. The DNA sequence follows: TGTGCCAGTAGTGGGTCCGGGGAGCTGTTTTTT. This sequence encodes CASSGSGELFF.